Presented here are 28 T cell receptor beta chains from one specimen sequenced in a study of blood T cell repertoires in COVID-19. Method: immunoSEQ multiplex PCR; TCRdb's copy keeps in-frame clones and lacks some. The sample contains 350,000 to 400,000 clones, 80% to 90% of which appear only once. The specimen sequenced was PBMCs or T cells enriched from blood (not recorded which). These receptors were taken from a man in his forties in a cohort exposed to, infected with or recovered from COVID-19 (not recorded which).

The rearrangement joins TRBV11-2 to TRBJ1-6; possible D gene TRBD1, 6 bases. V was trimmed by 5 bases and J by 4 bases, leaving 15 bases between them. This CDR3 has 16 amino acids. The germline CDR1 and CDR2 sequences are SGHAT and FQNNGV. The CDR3 coding sequence is TGTGCCAGCAGCCCCCTCGGACAGACATATAATTCACCCCTCCACTTT. Amino acids: CASSPLGQTYNSPLHF.

This clone occurred once. V gene TRBV5-5 combines with J gene TRBJ1-1; 7 bases fit TRBD1. There are 10 residues in the CDR3. Germline CDR1 and CDR2: SGHKS and YYEKEE (reference sequence). The J segment lost 11 bases and the V segment lost 7 bases, leaving 5 bases of the junction unmatched. The CDR3 reads CASSGTDAFF. The CDR3 DNA is TGTGCCAGCTCCGGGACAGACGCTTTCTTT.

The chain carries TRBV7-9 and TRBJ1-4; 8 nucleotides match TRBD1. Germline V gene sequence: CDR1 SEHNR, CDR2 FQNEAQ (reference sequence). There are 14 residues in the CDR3. The J segment lost 7 bases and the V segment lost 4 bases, leaving 5 bases of the junction unmatched. The CDR3, as DNA: TGTGCCAGCAGCTACGGCAGGGGGCCTGAAAAACTGTTTTTT. Its protein product is CASSYGRGPEKLFF.

This sequence joins TRBV6-5 and TRBJ1-2; 10 bases match TRBD1. Germline V lookup: CDR1 MNHEY, CDR2 SVGAGI. This CDR3 comprises 14 residues. J was trimmed by 2 bases and V by 6 bases; bases with no gene match: 3. CDR3 DNA: TGTGCCAGCAGGAGGACAGGGGGGAACTATGGCTACACCTTC. This gives the protein CASRRTGGNYGYTF.

The J gene is TRBJ2-7, the V gene TRBV27; 7 nucleotides match TRBD1. The CDR3 spans 15 residues. Germline trimming cut 7 bases from V and 0 bases from J; bases unmatched to any gene: 9. Germline values: CDR1 MNHEY, CDR2 SMNVEV (reference sequence). CDR3 residues: CASKFGQASSYEQYF. The CDR3 DNA follows: TGTGCCAGCAAATTCGGACAGGCTAGCTCCTACGAGCAGTACTTC.

A note on this clone: The sample has other DNA sequences that encode this CDR3 too. This chain links TRBV7-2 with TRBJ1-2, with TRBD1 matching 8 bases. CDR3 length: 14 residues. CDR1 SGHTA and CDR2 FQGNSA come from the germline V gene. V lost 5 bases, J lost 2 bases, and 4 bases stayed unmatched. CDR3 sequence: CASSARTGNYGYTF. In DNA form, the CDR3 reads TGTGCCAGCAGCGCCAGGACAGGGAACTATGGCTACACCTTC.

V gene TRBV19 combines with J gene TRBJ1-6; maybe TRBD1 (5 bases). The V gene lost 3 bases and the J gene lost 5 bases, with 5 bases spanning the gap. CDR3 length: 13 amino acids. CDR1 and CDR2 from the germline V gene are LNHDA and SQIVND (reference sequence). In nucleotides, the CDR3 is TGTGCCAGTAGTATGACAGATAATTCACCCCTCCACTTT. This translates into CASSMTDNSPLHF. Full variable domain (rest looked up from reference TRBV19 and TRBJ1-6): DGGITQSPKYLFRKEGQNVTLSCEQNLNHDAMYWYRQDPGQGLRLIYYSQIVNDFQKGDIAEGYSVSREKKESFPLTVTSAQKNPTAFYLCASSMTDNSPLHFGNGTRLTVT.

The CDR3 coding sequence is TGTGCCTGGAAAATGACAGGCCTCTATGGCTACACCTTC. Translated, it gives CAWKMTGLYGYTF. This rearrangement joins TRBV30 to TRBJ1-2, with D possibly being TRBD1 (6 bases). The CDR3 length is 13 residues. Deletions cut 4 bases from V and 4 bases from J, with 13 bases between. Germline V gene data show CDR1 as GTSNPN and CDR2 as SVGIG (reference sequence).

The CDR3 DNA follows: TGTGCCCTTGCCTTGCAGGTGGAAGCTTTCTTT. This sequence encodes CALALQVEAFF. The V gene is TRBV30, the J gene TRBJ1-1; no clear D. Germline CDR1 and CDR2: GTSNPN and SVGIG (reference sequence). CDR3 length: 11 amino acids. With 8 bases removed from V and 8 bases from J, the gap between germline ends came to 15 bases.

V and J are TRBV7-2 and TRBJ1-2; D possibly corresponds to TRBD1 (6 bases). Germline-derived CDR1 and CDR2 are SGHTA and FQGNSA. V was shortened by 5 bases and J by 4 bases, with 14 bases between the two germline ends. This CDR3 has 14 residues. CDR3 loop: CASSLRQVGYGYTF. In DNA form, the CDR3 reads TGTGCCAGCAGCCTAAGACAGGTCGGCTATGGCTACACCTTC.

The CDR3 sequence is CASSPRDRGNEQFF. CDR3 nucleotides: TGTGCCAGCAGCCCCCGGGACAGAGGCAATGAGCAGTTCTTC. The chain employs TRBV7-9 and TRBJ2-1, with TRBD1 matching over 7 bases. CDR1 is SEHNR, CDR2 FQNEAQ, per germline (reference sequence). The CDR3 has 14 amino acids. V trimming: 5 bases; J trimming: 6 bases; junction bases outside the gene matches: 7.

This rearrangement joins TRBV6-5 to TRBJ2-7; D is perhaps TRBD2 (6 bases). Germline loops: CDR1 MNHEY, CDR2 SVGAGI. The V end was cut by 5 bases, the J end by 2 bases, with 13 bases between. The CDR3 length is 14 residues. The CDR3 bases are TGTGCCAGCAGTCGGGAGAGGTTAACCTACGAGCAGTACTTC. Translating it yields CASSRERLTYEQYF.

This clone showed up just once. The rearrangement links TRBV20-1 to TRBJ2-2; TRBD2 agrees at 7 bases. CDR3 size: 14 residues. The V segment lost 3 bases and the J segment 6 bases; nucleotides outside the gene matches: 7. Germline CDR1 reads DFQATT; CDR2 reads SNEGSKA (reference sequence). CDR3 DNA sequence: TGCAGTGCTAGTAGGAGCGGGATTCCCGGGGAGCTGTTTTTT. As protein: CSASRSGIPGELFF.

The rearrangement links TRBV10-3 to TRBJ2-5; 9 nucleotides match TRBD1. Germline V gene data show CDR1 as ENHRY and CDR2 as SYGVKD. CDR3 length equals 14 residues. The J segment lost 5 bases and the V segment lost 5 bases, leaving 6 bases of the junction unmatched. The CDR3 is CAISPGTGQETQYF. The CDR3 nucleotides read TGTGCCATCAGTCCCGGGACAGGGCAGGAGACCCAGTACTTC.

The chain recombines TRBV28 with TRBJ2-1; 11 positions agree with TRBD1. CDR1 is MDHEN and CDR2 is SYDVKM in the germline V gene. The CDR3 is made up of 13 amino acids. This CDR3 is CAIGTGGYNEQFF. CDR3 DNA: TGTGCGATCGGGACAGGGGGCTACAATGAGCAGTTCTTC.

The chain is built from TRBV2 and TRBJ2-3; tentatively, D is TRBD1 (5 bases). Trimming stripped 7 bases from V and 2 bases from J, with 10 bases between. CDR3 length equals 13 residues. CDR1 is SNHLY and CDR2 is FYNNEI in the germline V gene. The CDR3 DNA follows: TGTGCCAGCAAGGACACAGACACAGATACGCAGTATTTT. Amino acid sequence: CASKDTDTDTQYF.

The chain links TRBV7-2 to TRBJ2-1; TRBD2 matches at 8 bases. Trimming at V came to 5 bases and at J to 10 bases, leaving 13 bases not matched to a gene. The CDR3 loop spans 15 amino acids. Germline lookup yields CDR1 SGHTA and CDR2 FQGNSA. The CDR3 loop is CASSPRFALADEQFF. CDR3 sequence (DNA): TGTGCCAGCAGCCCCCGATTTGCACTAGCGGACGAGCAGTTCTTC.

This rearrangement joins TRBV7-9 to TRBJ2-7; 7 positions agree with TRBD1. The CDR3 is made up of 13 amino acids. In germline, CDR1 is SEHNR, CDR2 FQNEAQ (reference sequence). Germline trimming cut 2 bases from V and 5 bases from J; bases unmatched to any gene: 3. CDR3 DNA sequence: TGTGCCAGCAGCTTAACACAGGGGAACGAGCAGTACTTC. It specifies CASSLTQGNEQYF.

The chain has TRBV30 and TRBJ2-7, with a tentative D call TRBD1 (6 bases). The germline V gene has CDR1 GTSNPN and CDR2 SVGIG (reference sequence). With 3 bases removed from V and 6 bases from J, the gap between germline ends came to 9 bases. The CDR3 totals 11 residues. DNA of the CDR3: TGTGCCTGGAGCAGAGGGGGCGAGCAGTACTTC. Translating it yields CAWSRGGEQYF.

The chain uses TRBV13 and TRBJ1-4, with D unclear. The CDR3 length is 14 residues. The germline V and J ends were trimmed by 8 bases and 5 bases, with 15 bases remaining between them. Germline V gene sequence: CDR1 PRHDT, CDR2 FYEKMQ (reference sequence). CDR3 coding DNA: TGTGCCAGCTCGCTGGGGAGACCAAATGAAAAACTGTTTTTT. Translation gives CASSLGRPNEKLFF.

This chain links TRBV30 with TRBJ2-3, with 7 bases fitting TRBD2. The CDR3 contains 16 residues. After removal of 4 bases from V and 0 bases from J, the junction contained 10 bases not matched to a gene. The germline CDR1 and CDR2 sequences are GTSNPN and SVGIG (reference sequence). The CDR3 region is CAWTLWGGPSTDTQYF. The CDR3 nucleotides read TGTGCCTGGACTCTATGGGGGGGACCTAGCACAGATACGCAGTATTTT.

V usage is TRBV27 and J usage is TRBJ2-7, with D maybe TRBD2 (6 bases). CDR1 and CDR2 from the germline V gene are MNHEY and SMNVEV (reference sequence). The CDR3 runs 13 residues. The ends were cut back, 4 bases at V and 1 base at J, with 8 bases in the middle. The CDR3 DNA follows: TGTGCCAGCAGTTGGGGGGTGTCCTACGAGCAGTACTTC. It codes for CASSWGVSYEQYF.

The chain uses TRBV28 and TRBJ1-5; tentative D call: TRBD1 (6 bases). The length of the CDR3 is 15 residues. Germline V CDR1 and CDR2: MDHEN, SYDVKM. Trimming pared 2 bases from V and 4 bases from J, leaving 12 bases between. This CDR3 is CASSLRGGLNQPQHF. DNA of the CDR3: TGTGCCAGCAGTTTAAGGGGGGGTTTAAATCAGCCCCAGCATTTT.

The J gene is TRBJ2-7, the V gene TRBV6-5; 11 bases map to TRBD2. This CDR3 is 15 amino acids long. CDR1 and CDR2 (germline): MNHEY, SVGAGI. V was pared by 7 bases and J by 1 base, with 6 bases of the junction left unmatched. The CDR3 DNA reads as TGTGCCAGCACCAGAATAGCGGGAGGGTCCTACGAGCAGTACTTC. Amino acids: CASTRIAGGSYEQYF.

The CDR3, as DNA: TGTGCCAGCTCATTTTCGCAGGTCACCGGGGAGCTGTTTTTT. Translation: CASSFSQVTGELFF. The rearrangement joins TRBV18 to TRBJ2-2; D not certain. The CDR3 length is 14 residues. In germline, CDR1 is KGHSH, CDR2 LQKENI. Trimming shortened V by 5 bases and J by 4 bases, and 11 bases separated the two germline ends. The whole variable domain, filled in from reference TRBV18 and TRBJ2-2, reads NAGVMQNPRHLVRRRGQEARLRCSPMKGHSHVYWYRQLPEEGLKFMVYLQKENIIDESGMPKERFSAEFPKEGPSILRIQQVVRGDSAAYFCASSFSQVTGELFFGEGSRLTVL.

With respect to this clone: Other DNA sequences in this specimen translate into the identical CDR3. The rearrangement links TRBV3-1 (or the pseudogene TRBV3-2) to TRBJ2-2; the D gene is possibly TRBD2 (5 bases). CDR3 length equals 13 residues. The germline gives CDR1 LGHDT, CDR2 YNNKEL (reference sequence). V was trimmed by 4 bases and J by 5 bases, leaving 8 bases between them. The DNA of the CDR3 is TGTGCCAGCAGCCTCCGCGGGACCGGGGAGCTGTTTTTT. It translates to CASSLRGTGELFF.

This rearrangement joins TRBV19 to TRBJ1-4; a weak D match, TRBD1 (5 bases). Trimming took 5 bases from V and 0 from J, leaving 7 bases between them. Per germline, CDR1 LNHDA and CDR2 SQIVND (reference sequence). The CDR3 runs 14 residues. This CDR3 reads CASSGAATNEKLFF. In nucleotides, the CDR3 is TGTGCCAGTAGTGGGGCAGCAACTAATGAAAAACTGTTTTTT.

This clone was counted once. The CDR3 spells CASSELAGYNEQFF. CDR3 sequence (DNA): TGTGCCAGCAGTGAACTAGCGGGGTACAATGAGCAGTTCTTC. This chain uses TRBV6-1 with TRBJ2-1, with TRBD2 matching 9 bases. The CDR3 spans 14 residues. Germline V gene lookup returns CDR1 MNHNS and CDR2 SASEGT. J gave up 4 bases and V 2 bases, and 0 bases lay outside the gene matches.